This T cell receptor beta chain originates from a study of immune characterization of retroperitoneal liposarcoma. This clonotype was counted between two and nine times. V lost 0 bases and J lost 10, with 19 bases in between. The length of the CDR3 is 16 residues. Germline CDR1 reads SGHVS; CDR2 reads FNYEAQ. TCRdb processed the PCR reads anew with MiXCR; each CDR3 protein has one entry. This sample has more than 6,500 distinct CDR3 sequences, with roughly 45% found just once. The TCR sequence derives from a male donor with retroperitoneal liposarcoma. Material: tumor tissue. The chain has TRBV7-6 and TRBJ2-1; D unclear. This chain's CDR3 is CASSLALGGRPYEQFF. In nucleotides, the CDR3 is TGTGCCAGCAGCTTAGCGTTAGGCGGCCGTCCCTACGAGCAGTTCTTC.